The 30 T cell receptor beta chains below all came from one sample that was sequenced in a study of T cell repertoires in cytomegalovirus infection. TCRdb re-analysed the reads in MiXCR, keeping a single row per CDR3 protein. The repertoire has roughly 990,000 distinct CDR3 sequences, less than 35% of them found once; the top ten carry about an eighth. Their antigen targets remain unknown. Source: cultured CD8+ T cells from PBMCs, taken from culture after CMV antigen stimulation. The receptors here all came from a human donor in good health (CMV status not recorded). Some clones in this sample may be carry-over from other donors' samples.

This sequence joins TRBV5-1 and TRBJ1-1, with 7 bases lining up with TRBD1. The germline CDR1 and CDR2 sequences are SGHRS and YFSETQ. The CDR3 contains 14 residues. J gave up 3 bases and V 4 bases, and 6 bases lay outside the gene matches. The CDR3 bases are TGCGCCAGCAGCCACAGGGGCGGGTACACTGAAGCTTTCTTT. This gives the protein CASSHRGGYTEAFF.

V gene TRBV7-8 combines with J gene TRBJ1-5; no reliable D call. CDR3 length: 15 amino acids. V dropped 1 base and J dropped 5 bases, with 12 bases sitting between them. Per the germline V gene, CDR1 is SGHVS and CDR2 is FQNEAQ. Here the CDR3 reads CASSLVPGYDQPQHF. The CDR3 bases are TGTGCCAGCAGCTTAGTTCCTGGCTACGATCAGCCCCAGCATTTT.

Ten or more counts support this clonotype. V gene TRBV7-6 combines with J gene TRBJ1-3; a weak D match, TRBD1 (5 bases). Trimming pared 5 bases from V and 4 bases from J, leaving 9 bases between. Germline V lookup: CDR1 SGHVS, CDR2 FNYEAQ. The CDR3 runs to 13 residues. The CDR3 protein is CASSPRQGNTIYF. Here the CDR3 DNA reads TGTGCCAGCAGCCCCCGACAGGGAAACACCATATATTTT.

The CDR3 is CSAQDSSNQPQHF. The CDR3 DNA is TGCAGCGCCCAGGACAGCAGCAATCAGCCCCAGCATTTT. The rearrangement uses TRBV29-1 and TRBJ1-5; D might be TRBD1 (6 bases). V lost 7 bases, J lost 1 base, and 11 bases lay in between. CDR3 length equals 13 residues. Per the germline V gene, CDR1 is SQVTM and CDR2 is ANQGSEA. Using reference TRBV29-1 and TRBJ1-5 for the parts outside the CDR3, the full variable domain is SAVISQKPSRDICQRGTSLTIQCQVDSQVTMMFWYRQQPGQSLTLIATANQGSEATYESGFVIDKFPISRPNLTFSTLTVSNMSPEDSSIYLCSAQDSSNQPQHFGDGTRLSIL.

The sample holds a few counts of this clonotype. V and J are TRBV27 and TRBJ1-6, with D possibly matching TRBD1 (6 bases). V lost 4 bases, J lost 8 bases, and 9 bases lay in between. The CDR3 totals 13 residues. Germline V gene data show CDR1 as MNHEY and CDR2 as SMNVEV (reference sequence). In nucleotides, the CDR3 is TGTGCCAGCAGTTACAGGGAGGATTCACCCCTCCACTTT. Its translation: CASSYREDSPLHF.

This clonotype has just a few counts. V and J are TRBV10-3 and TRBJ1-3; 8 nucleotides align to TRBD1. Germline V gives CDR1 ENHRY, CDR2 SYGVKD. The CDR3 consists of 14 residues. The J segment lost 3 bases and the V segment lost 6 bases, leaving 4 bases of the junction unmatched. The chain's CDR3 is CAIRTGVYGNTIYF. For the CDR3, the DNA is TGTGCCATCAGGACAGGGGTGTATGGAAACACCATATATTTT.

V gene TRBV7-4 combines with J gene TRBJ2-3, with D perhaps given as TRBD1 or TRBD2 (5 bases each). The V gene's germline CDR1 is SGHVT and CDR2 SQSDAQ. The V end was cut by 0 bases, the J end by 2 bases, with 12 bases between. The CDR3 contains 16 residues. The CDR3 DNA follows: TGTGCCAGCAGCTTAGCCCACCGGGACCCCACAGATACGCAGTATTTT. The encoded protein is CASSLAHRDPTDTQYF.

The chain is built from TRBV7-6 and TRBJ2-2; no firm D call. In germline, CDR1 is SGHVS, CDR2 FNYEAQ. The CDR3 length is 16 residues. Trimming took off 6 bases at V and 8 bases at J, with 22 bases between the two ends. In nucleotides, the CDR3 is TGTGCCAGCAGAATCGGCGGTGCTACCGCAAGGGGGGAGCTGTTTTTT. It codes for CASRIGGATARGELFF.

This sequence joins TRBV7-8 and TRBJ1-1; possible D gene TRBD1, 6 bases. Germline V gene lookup returns CDR1 SGHVS and CDR2 FQNEAQ. The CDR3 has 14 amino acids. The V end was cut by 3 bases, the J end by 5 bases, with 13 bases between. CDR3 sequence: CASSLRGRRTEAFF. The CDR3 DNA sequence: TGTGCCAGCAGCTTGAGGGGGAGGAGGACTGAAGCTTTCTTT.

The chain is built from TRBV5-1 and TRBJ1-5; a weak D match, TRBD1 (5 bases). Trimming left V 0 bases short and J 6 bases short, with 16 bases between. The CDR3 extends over 16 amino acids. Germline V gene lookup returns CDR1 SGHRS and CDR2 YFSETQ. CDR3 residues: CASSLGVGALGQPQHF. The DNA for the CDR3 is TGCGCCAGCAGCTTGGGAGTAGGGGCGCTGGGTCAGCCCCAGCATTTT.

This clonotype was seen only a few times. The V and J genes are TRBV6-1 and TRBJ1-2, with 9 bases identical to TRBD1. Germline V gene sequence: CDR1 MNHNS, CDR2 SASEGT. The CDR3 has 12 residues. After removal of 6 bases from V and 8 bases from J, the junction contained 4 bases not matched to a gene. The CDR3 is CASRGTGRGYTF. The CDR3 DNA reads as TGTGCCAGCAGAGGGACAGGGCGAGGCTACACCTTC.

The CDR3 loop reads CASSLARSGYGGELFF. CDR3 in DNA: TGTGCCAGCAGCTTGGCACGGAGTGGGTACGGCGGGGAGCTGTTTTTT. The genes are TRBV5-8 and TRBJ2-2; D is ambiguous. V lost 0 bases to trimming and J lost 7 bases, with 16 bases between them. The CDR3 spans 16 residues. Germline V gene lookup returns CDR1 SGHTS and CDR2 YDEGEE.

On this clonotype itself: Germline is not matched at one junction end, which may reflect a read error. The V call is TRBV28, the J call TRBJ2-5; D is possibly TRBD2 (5 bases). Germline CDR1 MDHEN, CDR2 SYDVKM. The CDR3 contains 14 residues. In nucleotides, the CDR3 is TGTACCAGCAGTCCCTTGGAGGAAGTGGAGACCCAGTACTTC. It specifies CTSSPLEEVETQYF.

This clonotype has only a few counts. The V and J genes are TRBV14 and TRBJ1-1; D is ambiguous. Germline CDR1 reads SGHDN; CDR2 reads FVKESK. This CDR3 spans 13 amino acids. V was shortened by 1 base and J by 4 bases, with 7 bases between the two germline ends. In DNA form, the CDR3 reads TGTGCCAGCAGCCAAGTCCCCAGCACTGAAGCTTTCTTT. Encoded protein: CASSQVPSTEAFF. The full variable domain, its missing parts supplied by reference TRBV14 and TRBJ1-1, is EAGVTQFPSHSVIEKGQTVTLRCDPISGHDNLYWYRRVMGKEIKFLLHFVKESKQDESGMPNNRFLAERTGGTYSTLKVQPAELEDSGVYFCASSQVPSTEAFFGQGTRLTVV.

Concerning this clonotype itself: A much bigger clone sits one base away, suggesting this may be a read error. This is likely a read error, given that the CDR3 carries no conserved phenylalanine or tryptophan at its end. The chain combines TRBV7-2 with TRBJ2-1, with D unresolved. The CDR3 length is 11 residues. Trimming removed 5 bases at V and 7 bases at J, with 6 bases between. Germline assignment: CDR1 SGHTA and CDR2 FQGNSA. The CDR3: CASSDRNEQFL. The DNA of the CDR3 is TGTGCCAGCAGCGACCGGAATGAGCAGTTCTTG.

V is TRBV6-8 and J is TRBJ2-2; D gene ambiguous. The CDR3 contains 14 residues. CDR1 and CDR2 from the germline V gene are MNHGY and SAAAGT. Trimming pared 2 bases from V and 3 bases from J, leaving 7 bases between. The CDR3 loop reads CASSYKGYTGELFF. CDR3 nucleotides: TGTGCCAGCAGTTACAAAGGGTACACCGGGGAGCTGTTTTTT.

The chain has TRBV10-2 and TRBJ1-2, with no clear D. The germline V gene encodes CDR1 WSHSY and CDR2 SAAADI. Trimming pared 6 bases from V and 2 bases from J, leaving 19 bases between. The CDR3 covers 16 residues. The CDR3 reads CASSELPSSGNYGYTF. CDR3 in DNA: TGCGCCAGCAGCGAACTACCGTCTTCCGGGAACTATGGCTACACCTTC.

This clonotype turned up a few times. The chain carries TRBV15 and TRBJ2-2; D call uncertain. This CDR3 contains 13 residues. V was trimmed by 1 base and J by 7 bases, leaving 7 bases between them. CDR1 LNHNV and CDR2 YYDKDF come from the germline V gene (reference sequence). DNA for the CDR3: TGTGCCACCAGCAGAGGCCGGAACGGGGAGCTGTTTTTT. Translating gives CATSRGRNGELFF.

This chain joins TRBV6-8 and TRBJ1-2; 10 bases are shared with TRBD1. The ends lost 7 bases at V and 5 bases at J; junction bases unmatched: 7. Germline assignment: CDR1 MNHGY and CDR2 SAAAGT. This CDR3 contains 14 residues. The CDR3 spells CASTTGGLGYGYTF. CDR3 DNA sequence: TGTGCCAGCACGACAGGGGGCTTGGGGTATGGCTACACCTTC.

This clonotype occurred a few times. The chain is built from TRBV18 and TRBJ2-6; 11 bases are a match to TRBD1. The V and J ends lost 3 bases and 2 bases, in that order; junction bases with no gene match: 9. This CDR3 has 19 residues. Germline CDR1 reads KGHSH; CDR2 reads LQKENI. The CDR3 sequence: CASSPWDRGSPAGANVLTF. The CDR3, as DNA: TGTGCCAGCTCACCCTGGGACAGGGGGTCCCCTGCTGGGGCCAACGTCCTGACTTTC.

This clonotype was seen only a few times. This sequence joins TRBV7-2 and TRBJ2-3; TRBD2 aligns across 14 bases. The CDR3 runs to 18 residues. The V and J ends lost 1 base and 2 bases, in that order; junction bases with no gene match: 5. CDR1 and CDR2 (germline): SGHTA, FQGNSA. In DNA, the CDR3 is TGTGCCAGCAGCTTAGTGGGACTAGCGGGGGTCCTCACAGATACGCAGTATTTT. Protein sequence: CASSLVGLAGVLTDTQYF.

The chain is built from TRBV27 and TRBJ2-1; 9 bases are shared with TRBD2. Losses at the gene ends were 8 bases for V and 0 bases for J; bases not matched to a gene: 11. The germline CDR1 and CDR2 sequences are MNHEY and SMNVEV (reference sequence). CDR3 length: 17 amino acids. The CDR3 bases are TGTGCCAGCCGGACGGGACTAGCCACTAGCTCCTACAATGAGCAGTTCTTC. Translated: CASRTGLATSSYNEQFF.

This clonotype was observed a single time. The chain links TRBV7-9 to TRBJ2-1, with 8 bases aligning to TRBD1. With V trimmed by 3 bases and J by 9 bases, 1 base remained unmatched. CDR3 length: 12 residues. Germline-derived CDR1 and CDR2 are SEHNR and FQNEAQ (reference sequence). CDR3 loop: CASSFQGAEQFF. Here the CDR3 DNA reads TGTGCCAGCAGCTTTCAGGGGGCTGAGCAGTTCTTC.

The CDR3 loop reads CATSDRGREETQYF. The CDR3 region has the DNA TGTGCCACCAGTGACAGGGGGCGAGAAGAGACCCAGTACTTC. This chain links TRBV24-1 with TRBJ2-5; 8 nucleotides align to TRBD1. The germline CDR1 and CDR2 sequences are KGHDR and SFDVKD. V lost 4 bases and J lost 3; bases outside the gene matches: 3. The CDR3 has 14 amino acids.

About this clonotype: A clone one base away is much larger, so this may be a read error. The chain employs TRBV5-1 and TRBJ1-1; D not resolved. This CDR3 region has 14 residues. Trimming cost V 1 base and J 7 bases, with 14 bases left between them. CDR1 and CDR2 from the germline V gene are SGHRS and YFSETQ. This CDR3 is CASSLSRSPIEAFF. As DNA, the CDR3 is TGCGCCAGCAGCTTGTCAAGGAGCCCCATTGAAGCTTTCTTT.

This chain uses TRBV12-3 or TRBV12-4 with TRBJ2-3, with D possibly being TRBD2 (5 bases). Trimming removed 3 bases from V and 3 bases from J, with 16 bases in between. The CDR3 is 16 residues long. DNA for the CDR3: TGTGCCAGCAGTTTTAATTACGGGATCGGAACAGATACGCAGTATTTT. It encodes CASSFNYGIGTDTQYF.

With regard to this clonotype: A much larger clone differs by one base, so this may be a read error. For the CDR3, the DNA is TGTGCCGGCAGCCAGGGACTGACCTACGATCAGCCCCAGCATTTT. Translated, it gives CAGSQGLTYDQPQHF. The rearrangement links TRBV7-2 to TRBJ1-5; tentative D call: TRBD1 (5 bases). CDR1 SGHTA and CDR2 FQGNSA come from the germline V gene. CDR3 length: 15 amino acids.

The CDR3 protein is CASSQVEAGTNEQFF. The CDR3 nucleotides read TGTGCCAGCAGCCAAGTCGAGGCCGGAACTAATGAGCAGTTCTTC. The V call is TRBV3-1, the J call TRBJ2-1; D is unresolved. The CDR3 is 15 amino acids. The V and J ends lost 1 base and 7 bases respectively, with 14 bases between them. Looked up from germline, CDR1 is LGHDT and CDR2 is YNNKEL (reference sequence).

This clonotype appeared a few times. The chain couples TRBV28 to TRBJ2-1, with TRBD1 as a possible D gene (6 bases). The germline V gene has CDR1 MDHEN and CDR2 SYDVKM. The CDR3 consists of 16 residues. V was shortened by 1 base and J by 5 bases, with 15 bases between the two germline ends. The CDR3 region has the DNA TGTGCCAGCAGTTTATTTCAGGGGTTGGTTCACAATGAGCAGTTCTTC. It translates to CASSLFQGLVHNEQFF.

Many counts were recorded for this clonotype. V and J are TRBV7-2 and TRBJ2-7, with 8 bases lining up with TRBD2. The length of the CDR3 is 12 residues. Unmatched junction bases numbered 1, after V lost 5 bases and J lost 4 bases. The germline gives CDR1 SGHTA, CDR2 FQGNSA. CDR3 sequence (DNA): TGTGCCAGCAGCCCGGGGGGGTACGAGCAGTACGTC. It yields the protein CASSPGGYEQYV.